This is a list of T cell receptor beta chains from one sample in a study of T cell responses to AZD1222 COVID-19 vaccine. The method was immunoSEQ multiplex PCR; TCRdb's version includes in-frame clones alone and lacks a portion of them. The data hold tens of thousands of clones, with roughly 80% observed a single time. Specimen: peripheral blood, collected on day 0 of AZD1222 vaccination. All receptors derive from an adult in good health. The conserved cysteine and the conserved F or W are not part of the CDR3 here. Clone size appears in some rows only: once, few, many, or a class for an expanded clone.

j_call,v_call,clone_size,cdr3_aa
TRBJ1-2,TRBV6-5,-,ASSYWGGNYGYT
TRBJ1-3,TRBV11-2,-,ASSLMVGGNTIY
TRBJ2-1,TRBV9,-,ASSVGGRDSYNEQF
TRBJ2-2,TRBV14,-,ASSRTGTDGGELF
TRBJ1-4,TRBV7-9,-,ASRPEAGAVGKLF
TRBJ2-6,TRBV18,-,ASSPGRSGSGANVLT
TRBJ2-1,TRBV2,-,ASSEDPPLSSYNEQF
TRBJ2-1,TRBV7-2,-,ASSLFHNEQF
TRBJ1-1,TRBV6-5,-,ASSLGEVRNTEAF
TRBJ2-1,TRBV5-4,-,ASSTRTGRGEQF
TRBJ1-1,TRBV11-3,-,ASSSNLGTEAF
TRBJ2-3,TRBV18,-,ASSPVGGPSADTQY
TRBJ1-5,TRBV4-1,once,ASSRGTGDNQPQH
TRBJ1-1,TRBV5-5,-,ASSLGEVRGQLEAF
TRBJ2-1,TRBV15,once,ATRGGGSNNEQF
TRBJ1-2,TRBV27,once,ASSLLRDRDIYGYT
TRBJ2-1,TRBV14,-,ASSQGSPGTLVIEQF
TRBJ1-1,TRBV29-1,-,SVGFSF
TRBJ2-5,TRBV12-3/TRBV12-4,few,ASSFPSERAQY
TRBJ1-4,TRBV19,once,ASSIPSRGGEKLF
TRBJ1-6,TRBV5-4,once,ASRPRGNSPLH
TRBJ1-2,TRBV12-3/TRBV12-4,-,ASSLGNYGYT
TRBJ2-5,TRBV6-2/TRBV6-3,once,ASSRAVLAPARTQY
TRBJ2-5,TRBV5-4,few,ASSLGSRGQGTGGSQY
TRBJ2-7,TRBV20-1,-,SATDRQEQY
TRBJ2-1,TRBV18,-,ASSPPGGNDNEQF
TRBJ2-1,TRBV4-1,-,ASSHGSGGAEPYNEQF
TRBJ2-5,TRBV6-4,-,ASSPSSGGSFKTQY
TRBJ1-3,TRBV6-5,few,ASSSASVSGNTIY
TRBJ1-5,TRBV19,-,ASNRASGGNQPQH
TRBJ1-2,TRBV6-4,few,ASSAGWGENYGYT
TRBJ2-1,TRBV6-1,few,ASSEYLTALYNEQF
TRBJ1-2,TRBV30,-,AWSDTASRTDGYT
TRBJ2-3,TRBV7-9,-,ASKTSGLSTDTQY
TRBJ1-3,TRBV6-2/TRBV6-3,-,ASSTGTVSGNTIY
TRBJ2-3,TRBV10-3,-,AISPPGTDTQY
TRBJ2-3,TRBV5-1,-,ASRDAADTQY
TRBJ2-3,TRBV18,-,ASSAQSEGTQY
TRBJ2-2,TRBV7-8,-,ASTRLAGTGELF
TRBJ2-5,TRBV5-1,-,ASSATSQQETQY
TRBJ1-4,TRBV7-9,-,ASSPNADRKKNEKLF
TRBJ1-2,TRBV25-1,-,ASSDFTTQGGYT
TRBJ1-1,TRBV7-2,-,ASSELGGSTEAF
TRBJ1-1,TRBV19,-,ASSRGEWLNTEAF
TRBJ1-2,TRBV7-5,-,ARRRIPGQGAWDGYT
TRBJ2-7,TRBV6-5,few,ASSFSGVYEQY
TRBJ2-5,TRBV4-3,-,ASSQGTGQETQY
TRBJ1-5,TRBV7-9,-,ASTADNQPQH
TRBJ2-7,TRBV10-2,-,ASSEEPGESREQY
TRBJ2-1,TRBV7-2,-,ASSLNGGLLRRNEQF
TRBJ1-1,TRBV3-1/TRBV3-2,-,ASRPTGVNTEAF
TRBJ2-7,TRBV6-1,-,ASSDGTPFTYEQY
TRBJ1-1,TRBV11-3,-,ASSLYADTEAF
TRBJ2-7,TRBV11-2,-,ASSLGAGGQYEQY
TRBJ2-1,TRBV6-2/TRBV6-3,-,ASSYATGKVMYNEQF
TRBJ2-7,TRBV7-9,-,ASSPRTGVSYEQY
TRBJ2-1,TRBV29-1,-,SVEAGTSGSSYNEQF
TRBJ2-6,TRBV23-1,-,ASSQDRNSLSGANVLT
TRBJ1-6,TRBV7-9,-,ASSLEGTVNSPLH